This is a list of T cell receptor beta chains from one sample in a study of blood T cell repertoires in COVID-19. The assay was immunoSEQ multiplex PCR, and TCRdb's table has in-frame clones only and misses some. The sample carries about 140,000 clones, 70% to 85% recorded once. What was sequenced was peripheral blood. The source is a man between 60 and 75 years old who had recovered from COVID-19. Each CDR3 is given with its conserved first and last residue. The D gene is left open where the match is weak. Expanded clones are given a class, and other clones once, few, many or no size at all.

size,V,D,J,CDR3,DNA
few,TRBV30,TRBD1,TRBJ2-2,CAWAGQANTGELFF,TGTGCCTGGGCGGGACAGGCAAACACCGGGGAGCTGTTTTTT
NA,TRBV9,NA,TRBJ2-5,CASSVQAFQETQYF,TGTGCCAGCAGCGTACAGGCATTCCAAGAGACCCAGTACTTC
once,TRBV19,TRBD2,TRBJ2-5,CASSGPGGGRAGETQYF,TGTGCCAGTAGCGGCCCTGGGGGCGGGAGGGCCGGAGAGACCCAGTACTTC
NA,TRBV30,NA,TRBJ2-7,CAWSYRVGEQYF,TGTGCCTGGAGTTACAGGGTAGGAGAGCAGTACTTC
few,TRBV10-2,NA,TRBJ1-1,CASSEFRSEAFF,TGCGCCAGCAGTGAGTTCAGGTCTGAAGCTTTCTTT
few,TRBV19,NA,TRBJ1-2,CASSASTGDGYTF,TGTGCCAGTAGTGCTTCAACGGGGGATGGCTACACCTTC
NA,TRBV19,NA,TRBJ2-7,CASSISVSSYEQYF,TGTGCCAGTAGTATCAGCGTCAGCTCCTACGAGCAGTACTTC
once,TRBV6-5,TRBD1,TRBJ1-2,CASSYGGGAYGYTF,TGTGCCAGCAGTTACGGAGGGGGCGCATATGGCTACACCTTC
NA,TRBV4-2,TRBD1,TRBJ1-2,CASSPGTGSYGYTF,TGTGCCAGCAGCCCAGGGACAGGGAGTTATGGCTACACCTTC
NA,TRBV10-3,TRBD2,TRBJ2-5,CAIRPSSGSQTQYF,TGTGCCATCAGACCGTCTAGCGGGAGTCAGACCCAGTACTTC